This TCR beta chain was recovered during a study of blood T cell repertoires in COVID-19. Overall study context: T cells, B-cell-depleted T cells, or PBMCs provided the cDNA or gDNA that served as material.

Sequencing was performed with immunoSEQ multiplex PCR; in TCRdb, only in-frame clones are kept and a portion is missing. The sample lists a few hundred thousand clones; roughly nine tenths were seen once. Living in under 30 US areas, the participants were between about 18 and 90 years of age. Among Cohort 3 donors, those recovered had two negative PCRs, clearance, or symptom resolution. Germline V gene data show CDR1 as LGHDT and CDR2 as YNNKEL (reference sequence). The J segment lost 1 base and the V segment lost 4 bases, leaving 6 bases of the junction unmatched. This CDR3 comprises 16 residues. The V gene is TRBV3-1 (or the pseudogene TRBV3-2), the J gene TRBJ2-3; TRBD1 agrees at 9 bases. The sample was PBMCs or T cells enriched from blood (not recorded which). The TCR was taken from a woman under 40 who had recovered from COVID-19. CDR3 loop: CASSRARTGGTDTQYF. The CDR3 DNA is TGTGCCAGCAGCCGAGCCAGGACAGGGGGCACAGATACGCAGTATTTT.